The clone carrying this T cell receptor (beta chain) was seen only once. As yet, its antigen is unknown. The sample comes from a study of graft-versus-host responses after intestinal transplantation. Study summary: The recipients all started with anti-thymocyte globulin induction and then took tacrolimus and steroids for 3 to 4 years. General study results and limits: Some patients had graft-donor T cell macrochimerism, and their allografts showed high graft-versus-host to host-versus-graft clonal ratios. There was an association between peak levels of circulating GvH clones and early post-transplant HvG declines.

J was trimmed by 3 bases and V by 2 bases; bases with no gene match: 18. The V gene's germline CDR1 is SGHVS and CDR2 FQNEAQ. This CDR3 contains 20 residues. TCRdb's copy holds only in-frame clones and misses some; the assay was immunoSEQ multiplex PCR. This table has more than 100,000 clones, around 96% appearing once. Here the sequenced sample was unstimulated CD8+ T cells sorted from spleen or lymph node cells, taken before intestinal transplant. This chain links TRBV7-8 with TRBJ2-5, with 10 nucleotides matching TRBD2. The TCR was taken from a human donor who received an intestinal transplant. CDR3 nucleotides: TGTGCCAGCAGCTTAACTTTCGGGGGCTCCGGGACTAGCGTTAAAGAGACCCAGTACTTC. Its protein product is CASSLTFGGSGTSVKETQYF. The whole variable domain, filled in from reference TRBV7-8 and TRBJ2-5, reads GAGVSQSPRYKVAKRGQDVALRCDPISGHVSLFWYQQALGQGPEFLTYFQNEAQLDKSGLPSDRFFAERPEGSVSTLKIQRTQQEDSAVYLCASSLTFGGSGTSVKETQYFGPGTRLLVL.